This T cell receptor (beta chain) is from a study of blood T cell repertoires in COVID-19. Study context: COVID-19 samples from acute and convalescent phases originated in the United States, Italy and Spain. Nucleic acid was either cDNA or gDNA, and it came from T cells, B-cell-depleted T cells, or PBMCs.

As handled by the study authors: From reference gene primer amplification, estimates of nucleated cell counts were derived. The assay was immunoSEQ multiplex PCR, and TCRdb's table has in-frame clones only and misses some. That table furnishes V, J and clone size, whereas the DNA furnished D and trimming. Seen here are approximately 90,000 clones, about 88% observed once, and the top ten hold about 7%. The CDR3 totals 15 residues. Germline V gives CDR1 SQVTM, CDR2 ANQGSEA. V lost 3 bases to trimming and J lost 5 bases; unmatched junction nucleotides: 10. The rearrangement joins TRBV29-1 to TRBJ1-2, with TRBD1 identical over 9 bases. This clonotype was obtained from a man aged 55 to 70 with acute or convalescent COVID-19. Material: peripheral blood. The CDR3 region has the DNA TGCAGCGTTGATTTGGGACAGGGACTTGGGTATGGCTACACCTTC. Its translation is CSVDLGQGLGYGYTF. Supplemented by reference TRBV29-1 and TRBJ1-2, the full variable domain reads SAVISQKPSRDICQRGTSLTIQCQVDSQVTMMFWYRQQPGQSLTLIATANQGSEATYESGFVIDKFPISRPNLTFSTLTVSNMSPEDSSIYLCSVDLGQGLGYGYTFGSGTRLTVV.